These 7 T cell receptor beta chains came from one sample sequenced in a study of chemoradiotherapy in HPV16-positive cancers (dated by TCRdb to the early 2020s). Receptors were amplified or captured by the immunoSEQ multiplex PCR assay. Drawn from immuneACCESS, this table holds only the in-frame rearrangements with V and J called that TCRdb kept. Clones are partly lost; checked studies trace under half to an unresolved V gene and leave the rest unexplained. The sample contains about 1,300 clones, under 85% of them found a single time. The ten biggest clones cover about 5.2% of the sample. The specimen was tumor tissue, collected from a patient who underwent chemoradiotherapy. The receptors shown here come from a human donor with HPV-associated anogenital cancer.

The V call is TRBV7-2, the J call TRBJ2-5; D remains ambiguous. Germline CDR1 is SGHTA and CDR2 is FQGNSA. Trimming removed 1 base from V and 5 bases from J, with 8 bases in between. The CDR3 extends over 13 amino acids. DNA for the CDR3: TGTGCCAGCAGCTTAGGGGTAGGGGAGACCCAGTACTTC. Its protein product is CASSLGVGETQYF.

V gene TRBV27 combines with J gene TRBJ1-6; D gene ambiguous. The CDR3 runs 13 residues. Germline V lookup: CDR1 MNHEY, CDR2 SMNVEV (reference sequence). Between the trimmed V and J ends, which lost 8 bases and 7 bases, there was a span of 12 bases. This CDR3 reads CASCSTWNSPLHF. For the CDR3, the DNA is TGTGCCAGCTGCTCGACCTGGAATTCACCCCTCCACTTT.

The rearrangement uses TRBV9 and TRBJ2-5, with D possibly TRBD2 on 5 matching bases. Germline V lookup: CDR1 SGDLS, CDR2 YYNGEE. The CDR3 spans 13 residues. The V and J ends lost 2 bases and 5 bases respectively, with 10 bases between them. This CDR3 is CASSVEGMETQYF. For the CDR3, the DNA is TGTGCCAGCAGCGTTGAGGGTATGGAGACCCAGTACTTC.

This chain uses TRBV21-1 with TRBJ1-4; the D call of TRBD1 is as the table states it, not checked on the DNA. TRBV21-1 is shown as a pseudogene. This CDR3 spans 15 amino acids. Written as DNA, the CDR3 is TGTGCCAGCAGCAACTACAGGGTATGTGATGAAAAACTGTTTTTT. It codes for CASSNYRVCDEKLFF.

V and J are TRBV11-3 and TRBJ1-4; no reliable D call. Trimming left V 5 bases short and J 3 bases short, with 16 bases between. The CDR3 loop spans 16 amino acids. The germline V gene has CDR1 SGHNT and CDR2 YENEEA. The chain's CDR3 is CASSHFVFGANEKLFF. CDR3 DNA sequence: TGTGCCAGCAGCCACTTCGTTTTCGGGGCTAATGAAAAACTGTTTTTT. Based on the CDR3 plus reference TRBV11-3 and TRBJ1-4, the full variable domain is EAGVVQSPRYKIIEKKQPVAFWCNPISGHNTLYWYLQNLGQGPELLIRYENEEAVDDSQLPKDRFSAERLKGVDSTLKIQPAELGDSAVYLCASSHFVFGANEKLFFGSGTQLSVL.

The V call is TRBV5-4, the J call TRBJ2-2; the D gene is possibly TRBD2 (6 bases). V lost 4 bases, J lost 2 bases, and 9 bases lay in between. This CDR3 has 14 amino acids. Germline CDR1 is SGHNT and CDR2 is YYREEE (reference sequence). The DNA for the CDR3 is TGTGCCAGCAGCCGGGACTTTAACACCGGGGAGCTGTTTTTT. Translation gives CASSRDFNTGELFF.

This clone was observed a handful of times. V is TRBV19 and J is TRBJ2-1; the D gene could be TRBD1 or TRBD2 (5 bases each). Trimming shortened V by 4 bases and J by 4 bases, and 14 bases separated the two germline ends. Germline V CDR1 and CDR2: LNHDA, SQIVND (reference sequence). The CDR3 covers 15 residues. The CDR3 loop is CASSRVPGPYNEQFF. For the CDR3, the DNA is TGTGCCAGTAGTAGGGTACCGGGACCTTACAATGAGCAGTTCTTC. The entire variable domain, with the rest obtained from reference TRBV19 and TRBJ2-1, is as follows: DGGITQSPKYLFRKEGQNVTLSCEQNLNHDAMYWYRQDPGQGLRLIYYSQIVNDFQKGDIAEGYSVSREKKESFPLTVTSAQKNPTAFYLCASSRVPGPYNEQFFGPGTRLTVL.